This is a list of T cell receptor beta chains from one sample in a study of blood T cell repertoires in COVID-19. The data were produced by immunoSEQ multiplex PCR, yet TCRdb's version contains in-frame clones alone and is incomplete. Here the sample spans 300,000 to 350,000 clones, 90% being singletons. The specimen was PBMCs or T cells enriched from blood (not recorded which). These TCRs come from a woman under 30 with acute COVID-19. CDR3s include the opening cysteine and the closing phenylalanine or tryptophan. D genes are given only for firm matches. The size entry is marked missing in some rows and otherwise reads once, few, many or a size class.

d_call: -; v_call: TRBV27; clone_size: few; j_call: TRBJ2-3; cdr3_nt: TGTGCCAGCAGTTCCGTTGTCACTAGAGATACGCAGTATTTT; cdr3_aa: CASSSVVTRDTQYF
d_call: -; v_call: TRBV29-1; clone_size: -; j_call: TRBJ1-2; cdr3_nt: TGCAGCGTTGGGGATGGGGGTAGCGGTATGGGCTACACCTTC; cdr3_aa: CSVGDGGSGMGYTF
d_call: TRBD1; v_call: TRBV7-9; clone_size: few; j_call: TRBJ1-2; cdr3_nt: TGTGCCAGCAGCCGGACTTCATTTAGGGGGGACAGGGGCTACACCTTC; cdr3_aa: CASSRTSFRGDRGYTF
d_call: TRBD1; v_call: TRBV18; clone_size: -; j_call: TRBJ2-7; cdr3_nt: TGTGCCAGCTCACCGGGACAGGGGGCTTTCGAGCAGTACTTC; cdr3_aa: CASSPGQGAFEQYF
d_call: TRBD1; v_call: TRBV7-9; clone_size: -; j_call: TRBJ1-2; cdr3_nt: TGTGCCAGCAGCTTAGCAACAGGGGGCGCCTATGGCTACACCTTC; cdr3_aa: CASSLATGGAYGYTF
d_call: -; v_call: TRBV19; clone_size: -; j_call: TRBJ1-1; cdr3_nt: TGTGCCAGTAGTGTGACGGGGGGAAACACTGAAGCTTTCTTT; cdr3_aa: CASSVTGGNTEAFF
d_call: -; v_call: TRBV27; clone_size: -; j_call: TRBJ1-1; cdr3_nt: TGTGCCAGCAGTTTGAGGAGGGATGACACTGAAGCTTTCTTT; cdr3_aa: CASSLRRDDTEAFF
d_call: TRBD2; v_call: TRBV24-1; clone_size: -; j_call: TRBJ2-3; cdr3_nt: TGTGCCACCAGTGACACCGGACTAGCCCCAGATACGCAGTATTTT; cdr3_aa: CATSDTGLAPDTQYF
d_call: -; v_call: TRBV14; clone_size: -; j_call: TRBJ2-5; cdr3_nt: TGTGCCAGCAGAGGGACGGGAGTAGAGACCCAGTACTTC; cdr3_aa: CASRGTGVETQYF
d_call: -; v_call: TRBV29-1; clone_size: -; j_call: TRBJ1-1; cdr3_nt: TGCAGCGTGGGGAGCACTGAAGCTTTCTTT; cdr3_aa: CSVGSTEAFF
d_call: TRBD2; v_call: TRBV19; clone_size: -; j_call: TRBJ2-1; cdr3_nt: TGTGCCAGTAGTATCACTAGCGGGCCCTACAATGAGCAGTTCTTC; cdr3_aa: CASSITSGPYNEQFF
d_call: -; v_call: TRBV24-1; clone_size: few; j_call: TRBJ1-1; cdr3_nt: TGTGCCACCAGTGAGGAGGGCACTGAAGCTTTCTTT; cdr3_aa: CATSEEGTEAFF
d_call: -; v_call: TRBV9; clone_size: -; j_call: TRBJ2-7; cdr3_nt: TGTGCCAGCAGCCCCTATTCGGGAGCCCCTCCCGAGCAGTACTTC; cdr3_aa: CASSPYSGAPPEQYF
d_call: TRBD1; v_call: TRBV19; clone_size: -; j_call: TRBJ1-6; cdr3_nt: TGTGCCAGTAGTACTCGCAGACAGGGCCAAGGGGCCCTCCACTTT; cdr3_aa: CASSTRRQGQGALHF
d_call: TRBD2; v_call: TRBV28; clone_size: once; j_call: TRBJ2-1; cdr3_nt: TGTGCCAGCAGATGGGGAGGGTCCTACAATGAGCAGTTCTTC; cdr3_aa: CASRWGGSYNEQFF
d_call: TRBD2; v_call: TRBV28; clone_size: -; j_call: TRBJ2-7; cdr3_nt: TGTGCCAGCAGTCCAGCTTTCCCGGCGGGACTAGGGTACTTC; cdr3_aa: CASSPAFPAGLGYF
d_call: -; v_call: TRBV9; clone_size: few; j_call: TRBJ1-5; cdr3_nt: TGTGCCAGCCGCGGAGGGCCTAGCAATCAGCCCCAGCATTTT; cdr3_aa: CASRGGPSNQPQHF
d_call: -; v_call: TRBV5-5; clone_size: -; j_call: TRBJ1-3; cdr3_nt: TGTGCCAGCAGCTTCTCCCCTGGAAACACCATATATTTT; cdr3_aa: CASSFSPGNTIYF
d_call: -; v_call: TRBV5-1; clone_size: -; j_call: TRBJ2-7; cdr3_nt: TGCGCCAGCAGCTTGGGACAGTCCTACGAGCAGTACTTC; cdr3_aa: CASSLGQSYEQYF
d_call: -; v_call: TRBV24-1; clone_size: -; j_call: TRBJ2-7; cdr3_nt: TGTGCCACCAGTGGCCGCCGGACTTCTATCTACGAGCAGTACTTC; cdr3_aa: CATSGRRTSIYEQYF
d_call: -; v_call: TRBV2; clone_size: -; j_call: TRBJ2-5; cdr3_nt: TGTGCCAGCGACACCGGGACTTACGGAGAGACCCAGTACTTC; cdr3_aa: CASDTGTYGETQYF
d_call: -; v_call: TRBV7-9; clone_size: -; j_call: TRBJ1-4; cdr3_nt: TGTGCCAGCAGCTTAGACATAGGGGGAGTCGAGGCTAATGAAAAACTGTTTTTT; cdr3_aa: CASSLDIGGVEANEKLFF
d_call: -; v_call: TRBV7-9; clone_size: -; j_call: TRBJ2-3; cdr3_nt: TGTGCCAGCAGCTTCTCAGTGGGAGGAGGCACAGATACGCAGTATTTT; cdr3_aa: CASSFSVGGGTDTQYF
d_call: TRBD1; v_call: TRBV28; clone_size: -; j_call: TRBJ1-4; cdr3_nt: TGTGCCAGCAGTTTGCCGGGACAGGGCCAAAATGAAAAACTGTTTTTT; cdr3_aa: CASSLPGQGQNEKLFF
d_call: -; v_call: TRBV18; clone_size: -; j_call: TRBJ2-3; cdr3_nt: TGTGCCAGCTCACGCAGGGGTGGAGATAGCACAGATACGCAGTATTTT; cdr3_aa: CASSRRGGDSTDTQYF
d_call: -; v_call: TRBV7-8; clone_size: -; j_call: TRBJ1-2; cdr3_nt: TGTGCCAGCAGCTTAGATCGGTCGGCCGGAGGCGGCTACACCTTC; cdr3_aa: CASSLDRSAGGGYTF
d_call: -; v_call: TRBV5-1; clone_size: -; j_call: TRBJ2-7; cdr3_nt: TGCGCCAGCAGCCCAACAGGCCCGGCGGCCTACGAGCAGTACTTC; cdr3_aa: CASSPTGPAAYEQYF
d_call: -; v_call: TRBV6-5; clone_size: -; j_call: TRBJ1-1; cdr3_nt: TGTGCCAGCAGTTACGTGTCGTCCGGGGACACTGAAGCTTTCTTT; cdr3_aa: CASSYVSSGDTEAFF
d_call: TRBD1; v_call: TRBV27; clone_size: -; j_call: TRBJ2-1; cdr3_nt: TGTGCCAGCAGTTTCGGCAGGGGGCTGGATGAGCAGTTCTTC; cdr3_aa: CASSFGRGLDEQFF
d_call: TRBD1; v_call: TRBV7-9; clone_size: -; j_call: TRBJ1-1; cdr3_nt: TGTGCCAGCAGCTTTCTGGACAGGGGAAAGAACACTGAAGCTTTCTTT; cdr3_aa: CASSFLDRGKNTEAFF
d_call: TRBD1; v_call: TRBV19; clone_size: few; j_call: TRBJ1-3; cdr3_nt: TGTGCCAGTGGGACAGCGACTTTTTCTGGAAACACCATATATTTT; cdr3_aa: CASGTATFSGNTIYF
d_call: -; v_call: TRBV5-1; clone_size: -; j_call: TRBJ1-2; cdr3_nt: TGCGCCAGCAGCTTAGCGGGGAAGGGGAATGGCTACACCTTC; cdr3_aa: CASSLAGKGNGYTF
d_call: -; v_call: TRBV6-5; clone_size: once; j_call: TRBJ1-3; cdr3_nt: TGTGCCAGCAGACCCAGATCCGTCTCTGGAAACACCATATATTTT; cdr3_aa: CASRPRSVSGNTIYF
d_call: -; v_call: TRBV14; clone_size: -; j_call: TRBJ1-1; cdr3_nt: TGTGCCAGCAGCCCGGGACTTTCCCGTGTCGCTGAAGCTTTCTTT; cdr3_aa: CASSPGLSRVAEAFF
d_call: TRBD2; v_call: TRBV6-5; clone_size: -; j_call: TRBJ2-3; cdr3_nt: TGTGCCAGCAGACGCCGCACTAGCGCCACAGATACGCAGTATTTT; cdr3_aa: CASRRRTSATDTQYF
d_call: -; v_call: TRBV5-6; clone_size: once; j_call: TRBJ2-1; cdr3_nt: TGTGCCAGCAGCTTGACGCGTTACAATGAGCAGTTCTTC; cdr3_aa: CASSLTRYNEQFF
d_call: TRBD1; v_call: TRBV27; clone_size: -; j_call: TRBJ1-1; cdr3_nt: TGTGCCAGCAGGGGGGCGGGGACAGAGAACACTGAAGCTTTCTTT; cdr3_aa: CASRGAGTENTEAFF
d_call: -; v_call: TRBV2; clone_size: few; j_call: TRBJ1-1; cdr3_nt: TGTGCCAGCAATCCTACAGGGTCCACTGAAGCTTTCTTT; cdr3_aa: CASNPTGSTEAFF
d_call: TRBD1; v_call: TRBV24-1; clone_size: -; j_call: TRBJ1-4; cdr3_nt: TGTGCCACCAGTGAGGGGGGACAGGGAGTTGAAAAACTGTTTTTT; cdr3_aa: CATSEGGQGVEKLFF
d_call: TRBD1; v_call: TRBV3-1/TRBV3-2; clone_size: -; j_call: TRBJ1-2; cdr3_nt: TGTGCCAGCAGCCTCCCGGGACAGAACTATGGCTACACCTTC; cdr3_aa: CASSLPGQNYGYTF
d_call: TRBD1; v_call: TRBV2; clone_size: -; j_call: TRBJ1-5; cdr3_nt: TGTGCCAGCAGTGAACCCACAGGGGGCAGTCAGCCCCAGCATTTT; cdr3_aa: CASSEPTGGSQPQHF
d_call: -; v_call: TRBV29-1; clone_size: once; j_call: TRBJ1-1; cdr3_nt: TGCAGCGTTCTACAGGGCGAGTGGACTGAAGCTTTCTTT; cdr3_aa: CSVLQGEWTEAFF
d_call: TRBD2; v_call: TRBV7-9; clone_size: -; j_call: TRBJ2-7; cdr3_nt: TGTGCCAGCAGCCCCAGGACTAGCGGGAGGGGCGAGCAGTACTTC; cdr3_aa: CASSPRTSGRGEQYF
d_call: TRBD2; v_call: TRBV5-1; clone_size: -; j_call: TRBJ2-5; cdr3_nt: TGCGCCAGCAGCGTACTAGCGGGAGGCTGGGAGACCCAGTACTTC; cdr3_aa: CASSVLAGGWETQYF
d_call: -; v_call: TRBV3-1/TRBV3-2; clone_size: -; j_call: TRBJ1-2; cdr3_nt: TGTGCCAGCAGCCAGGAGGGCCCGTGGAACGGCTACACCTTC; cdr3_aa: CASSQEGPWNGYTF
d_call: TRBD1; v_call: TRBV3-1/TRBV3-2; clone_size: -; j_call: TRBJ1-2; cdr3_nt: TGTGCCAGCAGCCATGGGGACAGGGCAGGACATGGCTACACCTTC; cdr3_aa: CASSHGDRAGHGYTF
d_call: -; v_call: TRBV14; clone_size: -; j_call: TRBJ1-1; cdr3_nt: TGTGCCAGCAGCCCTATAGACAGGCTCCATGAAGCTTTCTTT; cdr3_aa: CASSPIDRLHEAFF
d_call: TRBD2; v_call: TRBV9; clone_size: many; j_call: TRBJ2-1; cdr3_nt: TGTGCCAGCAGCGTAGGAGCGGGAGCCTACAATGAGCAGTTCTTC; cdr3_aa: CASSVGAGAYNEQFF
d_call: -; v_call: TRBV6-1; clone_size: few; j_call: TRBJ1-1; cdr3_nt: TGTGCCAGCAGTGAATGGCGCTCGAGGGGGAGTGAAGCTTTCTTT; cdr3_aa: CASSEWRSRGSEAFF
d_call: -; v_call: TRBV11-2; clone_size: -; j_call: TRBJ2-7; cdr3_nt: TGTGCCAGCAGCTTTTGGCCAGCGCCTACCTACGAGCAGTACTTC; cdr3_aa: CASSFWPAPTYEQYF
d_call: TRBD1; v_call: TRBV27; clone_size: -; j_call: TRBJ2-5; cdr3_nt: TGTGCCAGCAGCCCCCGGGACAGGGGTTGGGGAAAAGAGACCCAGTACTTC; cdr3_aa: CASSPRDRGWGKETQYF
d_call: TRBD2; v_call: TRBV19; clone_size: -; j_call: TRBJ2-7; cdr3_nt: TGTGCCAGTAGTACCCGTATGGGAGGGCCCTACGAGCAGTACTTC; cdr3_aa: CASSTRMGGPYEQYF
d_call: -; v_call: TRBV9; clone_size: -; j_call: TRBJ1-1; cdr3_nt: TGTGCCAGCAGCGTATCTCACAGGGCCACTGAAGCTTTCTTT; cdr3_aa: CASSVSHRATEAFF
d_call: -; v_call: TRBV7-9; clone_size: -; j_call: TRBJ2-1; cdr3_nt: TGTGCCAGCAGCTTTTTTCTGGAGGATGAGCAGTTCTTC; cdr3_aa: CASSFFLEDEQFF
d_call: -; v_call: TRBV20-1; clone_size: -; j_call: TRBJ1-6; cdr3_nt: TGCAGTGCTAGTGGCAGTTACGCGGATTCACCCCTCCACTTT; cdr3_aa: CSASGSYADSPLHF